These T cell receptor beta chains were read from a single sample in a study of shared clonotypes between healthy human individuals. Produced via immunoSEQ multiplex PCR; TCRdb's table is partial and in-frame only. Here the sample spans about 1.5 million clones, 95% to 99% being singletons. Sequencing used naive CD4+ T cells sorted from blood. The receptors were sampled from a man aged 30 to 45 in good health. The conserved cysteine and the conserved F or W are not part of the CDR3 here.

CDR3 protein: SVIGIQETQY
J gene: TRBJ2-5
V gene: TRBV29-1

CDR3 protein: ASSLPDRGRDEQY
J gene: TRBJ2-7
V gene: TRBV28

CDR3 protein: ASSPEVVAKNIQY
J gene: TRBJ2-4
V gene: TRBV18

CDR3 protein: ASSISGSGRAGTQY
J gene: TRBJ2-3
V gene: TRBV7-9

CDR3 protein: ASSSQGYGYT
J gene: TRBJ1-2
V gene: TRBV18

CDR3 protein: ASSSGTSAETQY
J gene: TRBJ2-5
V gene: TRBV6-6

CDR3 protein: ASSFLRGVGEQF
J gene: TRBJ2-1
V gene: TRBV27

CDR3 protein: ASTPFWRNNEQF
J gene: TRBJ2-1
V gene: TRBV27

CDR3 protein: ASSLPQGYYEQY
J gene: TRBJ2-7
V gene: TRBV28

CDR3 protein: ASIPERGGNTEAF
J gene: TRBJ1-1
V gene: TRBV2

CDR3 protein: ATRQGQTEAF
J gene: TRBJ1-1
V gene: TRBV15

CDR3 protein: ASSAPGQGGYEKLF
J gene: TRBJ1-4
V gene: TRBV5-1

CDR3 protein: ASSRMTGVTSYEQY
J gene: TRBJ2-7
V gene: TRBV7-6

CDR3 protein: AWSGDRGVQPQH
J gene: TRBJ1-5
V gene: TRBV30

CDR3 protein: ASSTDSTNTGELF
J gene: TRBJ2-2
V gene: TRBV5-1

CDR3 protein: SIIGSYNEQF
J gene: TRBJ2-1
V gene: TRBV9

CDR3 protein: ASSMDRAYNEKLF
J gene: TRBJ1-4
V gene: TRBV6-1

CDR3 protein: ASSLGAGVSADTQY
J gene: TRBJ2-3
V gene: TRBV7-9

CDR3 protein: ASSLIQGIGEQY
J gene: TRBJ2-7
V gene: TRBV28

CDR3 protein: ASTLGSFSTQY
J gene: TRBJ2-7
V gene: TRBV28

CDR3 protein: ASSYWTDYGYT
J gene: TRBJ1-2
V gene: TRBV6-5

CDR3 protein: ASSERFFREQF
J gene: TRBJ2-1
V gene: TRBV6-1

CDR3 protein: ASRSYNEQF
J gene: TRBJ2-1
V gene: TRBV28

CDR3 protein: ASRFPGTTNEQF
J gene: TRBJ2-1
V gene: TRBV2

CDR3 protein: ASSSWDSTDTQY
J gene: TRBJ2-3
V gene: TRBV19

CDR3 protein: ASSENGANQPQH
J gene: TRBJ1-5
V gene: TRBV11-2

CDR3 protein: ASSQIYEQY
J gene: TRBJ2-7
V gene: TRBV7-2

CDR3 protein: ASSPGTSGANVLT
J gene: TRBJ2-6
V gene: TRBV9

CDR3 protein: ASSSDRGSAETQY
J gene: TRBJ2-5
V gene: TRBV7-9

CDR3 protein: ASSLAGGKGYEQY
J gene: TRBJ2-7
V gene: TRBV7-6

CDR3 protein: ASSVLLTTGELF
J gene: TRBJ2-2
V gene: TRBV7-8

CDR3 protein: ATSRDGGLAGGVTGELF
J gene: TRBJ2-2
V gene: TRBV15

CDR3 protein: ASSPGTGLDEQY
J gene: TRBJ2-7
V gene: TRBV7-9

CDR3 protein: ASSYPGGAF
J gene: TRBJ1-1
V gene: TRBV6-5

CDR3 protein: ASRQFLAGGIGGELF
J gene: TRBJ2-2
V gene: TRBV5-1

CDR3 protein: ASSPQLASKLF
J gene: TRBJ1-4
V gene: TRBV11-2

CDR3 protein: ATSRFRETQY
J gene: TRBJ2-5
V gene: TRBV15

CDR3 protein: ASSTIPVAGGYEQY
J gene: TRBJ2-7
V gene: TRBV5-1

CDR3 protein: ASSYSGGRPYEQY
J gene: TRBJ2-7
V gene: TRBV6-6

CDR3 protein: ASRLAGKENTIY
J gene: TRBJ1-3
V gene: TRBV7-2

CDR3 protein: SALSRVLGELF
J gene: TRBJ2-2
V gene: TRBV29-1

CDR3 protein: ASSFSGNRDEQY
J gene: TRBJ2-7
V gene: TRBV28

CDR3 protein: ASSSAADNEQY
J gene: TRBJ2-7
V gene: TRBV5-4

CDR3 protein: ASSTHSLAARSYNEQF
J gene: TRBJ2-1
V gene: TRBV19

CDR3 protein: ASSQGIVWEAYNEQF
J gene: TRBJ2-1
V gene: TRBV14

CDR3 protein: ASSPRSAAYEQY
J gene: TRBJ2-7
V gene: TRBV7-2

CDR3 protein: ASSIGFQPQH
J gene: TRBJ1-5
V gene: TRBV19

CDR3 protein: ASSEGALLNTEAF
J gene: TRBJ1-1
V gene: TRBV6-1

CDR3 protein: ASSLLVASSYEQY
J gene: TRBJ2-7
V gene: TRBV28

CDR3 protein: AISDTVGSLSYEQY
J gene: TRBJ2-7
V gene: TRBV10-3

CDR3 protein: ASSTSRGGINQPQH
J gene: TRBJ1-5
V gene: TRBV19

CDR3 protein: ASSLAGFDNEKLF
J gene: TRBJ1-4
V gene: TRBV11-2

CDR3 protein: ASRCNRDSWTKNIQY
J gene: TRBJ2-4
V gene: TRBV25-1

CDR3 protein: ASSRQGDTDTQY
J gene: TRBJ2-3
V gene: TRBV11-2

CDR3 protein: ASSLYGTVYEQY
J gene: TRBJ2-7
V gene: TRBV7-9

CDR3 protein: ASSGSFGYSAQYSNQPQH
J gene: TRBJ1-5
V gene: TRBV6-1

CDR3 protein: ASSLELAGSYNEQF
J gene: TRBJ2-1
V gene: TRBV5-4

CDR3 protein: ASFSDRRGETQY
J gene: TRBJ2-5
V gene: TRBV7-9

CDR3 protein: ASSLKSNEQF
J gene: TRBJ2-1
V gene: TRBV7-9